This T cell receptor beta chain was captured in a study of cytomegalovirus exposure and HLA in healthy donors. The primer mix had 60 Vbeta and 13 Jbeta primers. Profiling relied on immunoSEQ multiplex PCR, and the TCRdb table lists in-frame clones only, not all of them. The sample includes approximately 100,000 clones, about 75% of them seen just once. The CDR3 totals 18 residues. The ends lost 4 bases at V and 0 bases at J; junction bases unmatched: 9. The germline V gene has CDR1 SGHKS and CDR2 YYEKEE (reference sequence). Each donor's status was that of a healthy bone marrow donor. Source material: PBMCs. The rearrangement joins TRBV5-5 to TRBJ2-6; 8 bases match TRBD1. This TCR was sampled from a woman aged 40 to 55 in good health and CMV-seropositive. CDR3: CASSPAGGVSSGANVLTF. The CDR3 DNA reads TGTGCCAGCAGCCCCGCAGGGGGCGTCAGCTCTGGGGCCAACGTCCTGACTTTC.